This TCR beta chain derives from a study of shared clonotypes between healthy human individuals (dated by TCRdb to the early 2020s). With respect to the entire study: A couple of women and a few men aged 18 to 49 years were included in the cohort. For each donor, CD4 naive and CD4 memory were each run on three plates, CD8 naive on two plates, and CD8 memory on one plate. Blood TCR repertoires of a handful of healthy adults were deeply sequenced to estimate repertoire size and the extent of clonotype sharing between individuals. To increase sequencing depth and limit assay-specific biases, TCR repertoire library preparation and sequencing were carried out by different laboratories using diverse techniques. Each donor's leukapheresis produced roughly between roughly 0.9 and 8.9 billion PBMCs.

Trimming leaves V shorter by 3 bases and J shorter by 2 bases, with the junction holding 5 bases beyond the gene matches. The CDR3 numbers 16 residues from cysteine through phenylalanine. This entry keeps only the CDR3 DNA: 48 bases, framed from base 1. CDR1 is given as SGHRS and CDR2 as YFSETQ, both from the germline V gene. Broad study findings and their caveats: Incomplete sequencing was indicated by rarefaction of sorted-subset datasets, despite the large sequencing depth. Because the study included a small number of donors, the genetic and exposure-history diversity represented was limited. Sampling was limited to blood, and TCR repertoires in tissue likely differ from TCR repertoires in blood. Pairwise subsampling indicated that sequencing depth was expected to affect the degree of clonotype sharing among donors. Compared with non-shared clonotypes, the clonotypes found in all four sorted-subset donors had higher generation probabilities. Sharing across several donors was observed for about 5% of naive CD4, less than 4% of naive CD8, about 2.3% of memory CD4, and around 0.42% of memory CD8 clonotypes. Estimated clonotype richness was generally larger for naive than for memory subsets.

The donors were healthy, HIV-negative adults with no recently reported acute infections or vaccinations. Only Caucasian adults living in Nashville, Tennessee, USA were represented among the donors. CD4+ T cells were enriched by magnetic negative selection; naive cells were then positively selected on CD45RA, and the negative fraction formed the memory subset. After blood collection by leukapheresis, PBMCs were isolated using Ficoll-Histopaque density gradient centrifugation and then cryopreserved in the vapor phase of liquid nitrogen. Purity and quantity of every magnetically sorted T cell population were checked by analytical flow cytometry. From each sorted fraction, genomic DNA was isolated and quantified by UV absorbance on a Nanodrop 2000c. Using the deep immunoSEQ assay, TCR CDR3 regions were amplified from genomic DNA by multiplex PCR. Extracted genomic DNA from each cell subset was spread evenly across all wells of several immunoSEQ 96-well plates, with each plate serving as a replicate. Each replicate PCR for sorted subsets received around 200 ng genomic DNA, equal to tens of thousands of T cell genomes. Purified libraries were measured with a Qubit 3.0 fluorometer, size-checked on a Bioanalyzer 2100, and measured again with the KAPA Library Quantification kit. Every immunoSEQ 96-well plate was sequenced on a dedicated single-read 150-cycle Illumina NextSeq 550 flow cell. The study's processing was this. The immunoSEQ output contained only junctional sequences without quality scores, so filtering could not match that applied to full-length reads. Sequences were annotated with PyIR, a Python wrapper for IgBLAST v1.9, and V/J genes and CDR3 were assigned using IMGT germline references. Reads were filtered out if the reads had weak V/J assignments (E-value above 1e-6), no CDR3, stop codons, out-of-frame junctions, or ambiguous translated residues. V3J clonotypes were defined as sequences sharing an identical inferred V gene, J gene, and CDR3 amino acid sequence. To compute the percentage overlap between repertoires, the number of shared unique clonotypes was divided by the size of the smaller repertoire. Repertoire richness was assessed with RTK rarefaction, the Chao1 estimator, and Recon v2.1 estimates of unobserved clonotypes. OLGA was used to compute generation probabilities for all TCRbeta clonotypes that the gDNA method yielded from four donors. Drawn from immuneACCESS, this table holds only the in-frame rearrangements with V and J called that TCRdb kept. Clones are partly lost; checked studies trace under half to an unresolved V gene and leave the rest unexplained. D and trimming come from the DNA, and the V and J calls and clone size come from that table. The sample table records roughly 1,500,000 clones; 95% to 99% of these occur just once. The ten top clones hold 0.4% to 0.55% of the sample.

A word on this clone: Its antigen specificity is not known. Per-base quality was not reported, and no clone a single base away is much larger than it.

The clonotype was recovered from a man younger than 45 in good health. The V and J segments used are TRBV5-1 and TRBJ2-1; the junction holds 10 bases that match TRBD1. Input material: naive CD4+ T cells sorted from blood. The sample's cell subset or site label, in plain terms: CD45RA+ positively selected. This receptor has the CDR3 CASSSPGQGTYNEQFF. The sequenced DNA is TGCGCCAGCAGCTCCCCGGGACAGGGGACCTACAATGAGCAGTTCTTC.